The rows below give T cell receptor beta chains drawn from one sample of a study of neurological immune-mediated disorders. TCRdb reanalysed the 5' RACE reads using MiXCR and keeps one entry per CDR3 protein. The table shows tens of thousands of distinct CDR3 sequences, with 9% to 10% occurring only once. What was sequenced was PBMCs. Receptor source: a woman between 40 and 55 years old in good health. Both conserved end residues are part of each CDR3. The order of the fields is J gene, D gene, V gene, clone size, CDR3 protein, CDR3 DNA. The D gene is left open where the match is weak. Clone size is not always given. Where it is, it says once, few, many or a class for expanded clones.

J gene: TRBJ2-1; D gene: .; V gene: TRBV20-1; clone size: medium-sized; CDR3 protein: CSAGRELHNEQFF; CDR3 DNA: TGCAGTGCGGGCAGGGAACTTCACAATGAGCAGTTCTTC
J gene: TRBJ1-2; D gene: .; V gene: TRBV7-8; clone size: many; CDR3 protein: CASSPRAPNYGYTF; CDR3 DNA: TGTGCCAGCAGCCCGCGGGCCCCTAACTATGGCTACACCTTC
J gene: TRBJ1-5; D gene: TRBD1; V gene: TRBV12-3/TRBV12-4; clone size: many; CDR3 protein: CASSTGTGGGGSNQPQHF; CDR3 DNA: TGTGCCAGCAGTACCGGGACAGGGGGCGGTGGAAGCAATCAGCCCCAGCATTTT
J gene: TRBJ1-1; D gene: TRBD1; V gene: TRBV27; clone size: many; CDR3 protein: CASSLQGQGYTEAFF; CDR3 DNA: TGTGCCAGCAGTTTACAAGGACAGGGGTACACTGAAGCTTTCTTT
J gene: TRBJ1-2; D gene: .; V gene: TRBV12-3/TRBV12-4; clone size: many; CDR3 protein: CASSLEHRVYGYTF; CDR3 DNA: TGTGCCAGCAGTTTAGAGCACAGGGTATATGGCTACACCTTC
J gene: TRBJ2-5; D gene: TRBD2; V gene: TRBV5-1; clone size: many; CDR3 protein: CASSLASNSGGQETQYF; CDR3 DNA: TGCGCCAGCAGCTTGGCTTCCAACAGCGGGGGTCAAGAGACCCAGTACTTC
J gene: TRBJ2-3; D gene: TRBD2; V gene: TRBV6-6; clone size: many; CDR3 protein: CASSPSGRAQDTQYF; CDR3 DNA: TGTGCCAGCAGTCCAAGCGGGAGGGCCCAAGATACGCAGTATTTT
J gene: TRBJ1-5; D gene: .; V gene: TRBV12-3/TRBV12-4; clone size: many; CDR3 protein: CASSLAPGNQPQHF; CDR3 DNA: TGTGCCAGCAGTTTAGCTCCGGGCAATCAGCCCCAGCATTTT
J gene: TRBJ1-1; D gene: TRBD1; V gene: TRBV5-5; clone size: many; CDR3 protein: CASSLDRGRDTEAFF; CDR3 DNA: TGTGCCAGCAGCTTGGACAGGGGGAGGGACACTGAAGCTTTCTTT
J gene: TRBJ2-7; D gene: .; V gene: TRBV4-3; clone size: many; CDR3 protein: CASSQDANPYEQYF; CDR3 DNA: TGCGCCAGCAGCCAAGACGCAAATCCCTACGAGCAGTACTTC
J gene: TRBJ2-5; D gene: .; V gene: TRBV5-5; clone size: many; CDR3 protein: CASSFPTGETQYF; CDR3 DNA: TGTGCCAGCAGCTTCCCGACAGGAGAGACCCAGTACTTC
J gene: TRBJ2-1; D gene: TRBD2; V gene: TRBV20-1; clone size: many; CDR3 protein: CSARAGLAGLSSYNEQFF; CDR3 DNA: TGCAGTGCTAGAGCGGGACTAGCGGGATTGAGCTCCTACAATGAGCAGTTCTTC
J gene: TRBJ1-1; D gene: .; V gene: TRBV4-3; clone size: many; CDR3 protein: CASSHGAEAFF; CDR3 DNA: TGCGCCAGCAGCCACGGGGCTGAAGCTTTCTTT
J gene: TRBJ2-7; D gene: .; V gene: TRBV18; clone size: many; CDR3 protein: CASSPVDQGEQYF; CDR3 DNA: TGTGCCAGCTCACCAGTGGATCAAGGCGAGCAGTACTTC
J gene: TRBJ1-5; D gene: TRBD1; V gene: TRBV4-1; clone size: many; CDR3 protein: CASSLDRGDQPQHF; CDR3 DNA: TGCGCCAGCAGCCTGGACAGGGGAGATCAGCCCCAGCATTTT
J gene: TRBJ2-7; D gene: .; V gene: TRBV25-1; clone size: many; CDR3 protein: CASIGGGGEQYF; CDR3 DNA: TGTGCCAGCATAGGTGGAGGGGGCGAGCAGTACTTC
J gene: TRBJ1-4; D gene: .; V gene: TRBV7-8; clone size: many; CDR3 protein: CASSQTGMGTNEKLFF; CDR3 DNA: TGTGCCAGCAGCCAAACAGGGATGGGGACTAATGAAAAACTGTTTTTT
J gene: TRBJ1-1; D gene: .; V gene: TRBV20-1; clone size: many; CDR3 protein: CSARPARVNTEAFF; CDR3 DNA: TGCAGTGCTCGACCCGCCCGGGTGAACACTGAAGCTTTCTTT
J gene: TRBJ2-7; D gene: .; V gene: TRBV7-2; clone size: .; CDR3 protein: CASSLERSEQYF; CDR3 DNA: TGTGCCAGCAGCTTAGAGCGGAGCGAGCAGTACTTC
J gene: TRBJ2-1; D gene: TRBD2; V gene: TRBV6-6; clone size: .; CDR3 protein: CASSPWTSGGNEQFF; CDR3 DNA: TGTGCCAGCAGCCCTTGGACTAGCGGGGGGAATGAGCAGTTCTTT
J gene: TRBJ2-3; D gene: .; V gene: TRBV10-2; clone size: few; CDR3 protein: CASTPGDSTDTQYF; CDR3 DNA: TGCGCCAGCACTCCCGGAGACTCCACAGATACGCAGTATTTT
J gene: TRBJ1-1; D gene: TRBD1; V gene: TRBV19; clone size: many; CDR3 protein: CASSISSWGTGRTEAFF; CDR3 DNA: TGTGCCAGTAGTATCTCTTCGTGGGGGACAGGGAGGACTGAAGCTTTCTTT
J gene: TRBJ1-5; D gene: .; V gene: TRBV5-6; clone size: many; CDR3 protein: CASSVTGGYQPQHF; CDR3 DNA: TGTGCCAGCAGCGTAACTGGGGGATATCAGCCCCAGCATTTT
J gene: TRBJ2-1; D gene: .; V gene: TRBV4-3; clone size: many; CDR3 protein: CASSQDSQRGSEQFF; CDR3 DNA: TGCGCCAGCAGCCAAGATAGCCAAAGGGGCAGTGAGCAGTTCTTC
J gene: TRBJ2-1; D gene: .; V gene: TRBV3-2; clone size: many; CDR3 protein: CASSNNLLGGRLGDEQFF; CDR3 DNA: TGTGCCAGCAGCAATAACCTACTGGGCGGGAGGCTTGGGGATGAGCAGTTCTTC
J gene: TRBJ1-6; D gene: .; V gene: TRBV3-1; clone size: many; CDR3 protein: CASSQGARVGSPLHF; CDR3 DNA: TGTGCCAGCAGCCAAGGGGCCAGGGTGGGATCACCCCTCCACTTT
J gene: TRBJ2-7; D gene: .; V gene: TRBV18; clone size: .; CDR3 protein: CASSPGGTYEQYF; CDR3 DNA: TGTGCCAGCTCACCAGGGGGGACCTACGAGCAGTACTTC
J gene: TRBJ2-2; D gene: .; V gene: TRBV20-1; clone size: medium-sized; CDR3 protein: CSARLARLGDTGELFF; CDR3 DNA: TGCAGTGCCCGCCTAGCGAGACTAGGAGACACCGGGGAGCTGTTTTTT
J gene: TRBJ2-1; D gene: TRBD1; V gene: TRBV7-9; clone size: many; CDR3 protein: CASSSSRQGSSYNEQFF; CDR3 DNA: TGTGCCAGCAGCTCATCGAGACAGGGTAGCTCCTACAATGAGCAGTTCTTC
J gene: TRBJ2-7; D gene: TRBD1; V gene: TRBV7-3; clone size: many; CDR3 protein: CASSPQGAASYEQYF; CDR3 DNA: TGTGCCAGCAGCCCGCAGGGGGCCGCCTCCTACGAGCAGTACTTC
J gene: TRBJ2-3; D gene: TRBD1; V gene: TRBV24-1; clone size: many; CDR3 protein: CATSRGQSGDTQYF; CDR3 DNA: TGTGCCACCAGTCGGGGACAGTCAGGAGATACGCAGTATTTT
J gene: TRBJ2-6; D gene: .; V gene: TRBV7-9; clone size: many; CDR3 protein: CASSLILGVGANVLTF; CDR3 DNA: TGTGCCAGCAGCTTAATTTTGGGTGTCGGGGCCAACGTCCTGACTTTC
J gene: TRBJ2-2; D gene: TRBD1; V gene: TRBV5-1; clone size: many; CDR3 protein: CASSLGTGRTGELFF; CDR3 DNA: TGCGCCAGCAGCCTTGGGACAGGGCGCACCGGGGAGCTGTTTTTT
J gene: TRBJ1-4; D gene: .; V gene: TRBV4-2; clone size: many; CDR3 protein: CASSQPDTANEKLFF; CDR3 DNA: TGTGCCAGCAGCCAACCGGACACCGCTAATGAAAAACTGTTTTTT
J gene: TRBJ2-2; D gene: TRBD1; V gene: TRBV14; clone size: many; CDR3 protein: CASSQAPGQGTGELFF; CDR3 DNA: TGTGCCAGCAGCCAAGCCCCGGGACAGGGGACCGGGGAGCTGTTTTTT
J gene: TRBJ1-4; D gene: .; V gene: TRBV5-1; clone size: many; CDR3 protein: CASSLKDGNEKLFF; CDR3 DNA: TGCGCCAGCAGCTTGAAAGACGGTAATGAAAAACTGTTTTTT
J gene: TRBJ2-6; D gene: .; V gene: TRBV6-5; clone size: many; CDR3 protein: CASSGQPSGANVLTF; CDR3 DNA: TGTGCCAGCAGTGGACAGCCTTCGGGGGCCAACGTCCTGACTTTC
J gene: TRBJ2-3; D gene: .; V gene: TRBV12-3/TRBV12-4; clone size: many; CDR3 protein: CASSPVSTDTQYF; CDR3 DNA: TGTGCCAGCAGCCCGGTCAGCACAGATACGCAGTATTTT
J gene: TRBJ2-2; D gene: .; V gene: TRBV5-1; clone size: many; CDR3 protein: CASSQKGPNTGELFF; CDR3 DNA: TGCGCCAGCAGCCAAAAGGGACCCAACACCGGGGAGCTGTTTTTT
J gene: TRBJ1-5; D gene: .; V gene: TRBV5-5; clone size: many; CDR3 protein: CASSVGTVYSNQPQHF; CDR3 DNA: TGTGCCAGCAGCGTTGGGACGGTTTATAGCAATCAGCCCCAGCATTTT
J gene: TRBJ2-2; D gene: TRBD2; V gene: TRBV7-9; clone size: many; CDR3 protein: CASSLLAGANTGELFF; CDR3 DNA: TGTGCCAGCAGCCTGCTAGCGGGGGCGAACACCGGGGAGCTGTTTTTT
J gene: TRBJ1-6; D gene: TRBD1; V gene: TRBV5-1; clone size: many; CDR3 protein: CASRLETGNSPLHF; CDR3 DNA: TGCGCCAGCAGGTTGGAGACAGGGAACTCACCCCTCCACTTT